Listed below are T cell receptor beta chains from one sample, sequenced in a study of T cells after yellow fever vaccination. TCRdb re-analysed the 5' RACE reads in MiXCR, keeping a single row per CDR3 protein. Of some 350,000 distinct CDR3 sequences listed, 8.5% to 9% were seen once; the top ten hold roughly 18%. This sample comprised PBMCs, obtained on the day of the first yellow fever vaccination. The receptors here all came from a man younger than 35 who received the YFV17D yellow fever vaccine. CDR3s include the opening cysteine and the closing phenylalanine or tryptophan. A D gene is named only where the DNA matches it firmly. The size field is filled for only some rows; it gives once, few, many or a size class.

V gene	clone size	J gene	D gene	CDR3 protein
TRBV12-3/TRBV12-4	few	TRBJ2-4	-	CASSLVPPIQYF
TRBV12-3/TRBV12-4	many	TRBJ2-5	-	CASSFGGARETQYF
TRBV7-2	few	TRBJ2-5	-	CASSPGTSLIQETQYF
TRBV5-1	-	TRBJ2-1	TRBD2	CASSLVGGGPRINNEQFF
TRBV20-1	many	TRBJ2-1	-	CSARSYNEQFF
TRBV3-1	many	TRBJ2-1	TRBD2	CASSQVGGGYNEQFF
TRBV15	-	TRBJ2-5	-	CATSSRDSETQYF
TRBV5-1	many	TRBJ2-2	-	CASSLELWQNTGELFF
TRBV4-1	-	TRBJ2-1	TRBD1	CASSRLDRGTYNEQFF
TRBV7-6	many	TRBJ2-4	TRBD1	CASSLGTGNIQYF
TRBV5-1	-	TRBJ2-5	TRBD2	CASSLAGTRQETQYF
TRBV20-1	many	TRBJ1-2	TRBD1	CSCAHRGRPYGYTF
TRBV6-5	many	TRBJ1-6	-	CASSYRGGATTSPLHF
TRBV7-6	-	TRBJ2-3	TRBD2	CASSLPTSGGPGSTDTQYF
TRBV29-1	-	TRBJ2-7	TRBD1	CSGKATGGSEQYF
TRBV7-9	many	TRBJ2-1	TRBD2	CASSLSGTTNEQFF
TRBV20-1	many	TRBJ2-1	TRBD2	CSALLTSGGDEQFF
TRBV27	once	TRBJ1-5	-	CASGLLADQPQHF
TRBV7-2	few	TRBJ2-5	-	CASRLTRLYQETQYF
TRBV7-2	-	TRBJ1-1	-	CASSLVGQLNTEAFF
TRBV5-1	-	TRBJ1-6	TRBD1	CASSLSGTGQTNSPLHF
TRBV30	-	TRBJ2-3	-	CAWSVGQVGTQYF
TRBV20-1	-	TRBJ2-4	TRBD1	CSAHTGGSFKNIQYF
TRBV7-9	few	TRBJ2-4	TRBD1	CASREDRGENIQYF